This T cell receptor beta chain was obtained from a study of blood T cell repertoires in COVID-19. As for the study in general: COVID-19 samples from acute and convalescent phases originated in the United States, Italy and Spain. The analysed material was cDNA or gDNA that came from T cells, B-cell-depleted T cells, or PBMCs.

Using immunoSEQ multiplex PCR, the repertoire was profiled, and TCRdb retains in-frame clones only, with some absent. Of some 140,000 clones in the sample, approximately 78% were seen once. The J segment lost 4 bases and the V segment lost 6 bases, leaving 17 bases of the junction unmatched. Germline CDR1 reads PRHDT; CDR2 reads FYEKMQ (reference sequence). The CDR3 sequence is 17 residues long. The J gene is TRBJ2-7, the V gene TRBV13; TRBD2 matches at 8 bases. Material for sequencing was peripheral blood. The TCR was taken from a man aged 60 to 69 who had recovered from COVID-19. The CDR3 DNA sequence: TGTGCCAGCAGTTCCCACGGGGGGAGCGGGAGATTTTACGAGCAGTACTTC. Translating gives CASSSHGGSGRFYEQYF.